This TCR beta chain appears in the sequencing data of a study of cytomegalovirus exposure and HLA in healthy donors (dated by TCRdb to about 2017). Notes on the research overall: A later analysis indicated that the roughly 130 validation repertoires were generated on the platform also employed for the roughly 720 repertoires of the first cohort. The study aimed to test whether signatures of past pathogen exposure could be identified by cataloging public T cell receptors. A separate validation cohort of about 110 different subjects was used in addition to the approximately 610-subject first cohort. High-throughput TCR immunosequencing, statistical association of individual TCRs with disease status, and machine learning were combined to predict cytomegalovirus infection status. Overall results and qualifications from the work: It was suggested by the authors that the approach could potentially be generalized to other disease states and immunological phenotypes. The validation cohort had no HLA typing available for a later analysis, so co-occurrence within that cohort was assessed over all 110 or so repertoires. Of the cluster scores, roughly 95% were above 0 in a later analysis, which found that TCRs clustered in the first cohort also tended to co-occur in the 95 to 150 validation repertoires. In both the original and validation cohorts, the classifier was reported to diagnose cytomegalovirus status with high specificity and sensitivity. Most TCR sequences were seen in very few donors, while some public TCRs were found in many individuals. A total of fewer than 200 TCR beta chains were listed by the study as associated with cytomegalovirus. A few of the identified cytomegalovirus-associated TCR beta chains were confirmed in vitro to be specific for cytomegalovirus antigens.

As encoded in the germline V gene, CDR1 is MGHDK while CDR2 is SYGVNS. There are 14 amino acids in the CDR3, from cysteine to phenylalanine inclusive. The kept DNA is CDR3 alone, 42 bases in frame from the first base. V drops 6 bases and J drops 0 bases, leaving 9 bases in between. Separate from the roughly 700-subject first cohort, the validation cohort of 95 to 150 subjects was the group to which the donors belonged. A remark on this clone: Its antigen has not been determined. No base quality information exists; no much larger clone differs at one position.

The method behind the library was the immunoSEQ multiplex PCR assay. The original pipeline was this. A statistical classification framework was built for diagnosing cytomegalovirus status from the catalog of TCR beta chain sequences. Here the immuneACCESS table is served through TCRdb, limited to in-frame sequences with V and J called. Missing clones are a known gap in these copies; in checked studies unresolved V genes cover under half, and the rest lacks a known reason. V and J calls plus clone size are reproduced from that table; the DNA served to infer D and trimming. The sample data list about 40,000 clones, and 80% to 95% of these were observed just once. Less than 2.5% of the sample comes from the top ten.

Source material: PBMCs. The chain couples TRBV25-1 to TRBJ2-1; the D gene cannot be resolved reliably. The sequence derives from a young woman in good health and CMV-seronegative. The DNA sequence is as follows: TGTGCCAGCAGCCTAGAGTTCTCCTACAATGAGCAGTTCTTC. It specifies CASSLEFSYNEQFF.